This T cell receptor (beta chain) derives from a study of blood T cells in healthy people across ages. This CDR3 contains 16 residues. The junction had 9 bases not matched to a gene; V was cut back by 5 bases and J by 4 bases. Alongside a J-beta primer mix, a sample-barcoded 5' primer served in a second PCR lasting 7 to 11 cycles. TCRdb passed the 5' RACE reads through MiXCR, listing each CDR3 protein once. Of 750,000 to 950,000 distinct CDR3 sequences in the sample, approximately 24% were seen once. These sequences were also reported in another study, on T cells of mothers and their children. According to that study: Sequencing returned over 9 million TCR beta CDR3 reads per mother and several million per child.

Source material: blood. The rearrangement links TRBV12-3 or TRBV12-4 to TRBJ2-2; 8 nucleotides line up with TRBD2. The sequence derives from a boy between 10 and 17 years old in good health. CDR3 in amino acids: CASSRIGGAVTGELFF. CDR3 sequence (DNA): TGTGCCAGCAGTAGGATCGGGGGGGCGGTCACCGGGGAGCTGTTTTTT.